Described below is a single TCR beta chain sequence and its context. Its matching antigen is unknown. These data are taken from a study of graft-versus-host responses after intestinal transplantation. Overall study context: Every recipient underwent anti-thymocyte globulin induction, then tacrolimus and steroids for about three years.

Whole-study results and caveats: Investigators detected GvH clones in recipient marrow, with some emerging earlier in ileum or blood.

The V end lost 2 bases, the J end lost 7 bases, and 8 bases lay between the germline ends. This CDR3 has 13 residues. CDR1 is MNHEY and CDR2 is SVGAGI in the germline V gene. The method was immunoSEQ multiplex PCR; TCRdb's version includes in-frame clones alone and lacks a portion of them. Here the sample spans about 25,000 clones, more than 80% being singletons. J is TRBJ1-4 and V is TRBV6-5, with D unresolved. The sample in question was PBMCs, obtained 18 days after transplant. The TCR originated in a human patient who received an intestinal transplant, so some T cells may come from the graft donor. The CDR3 DNA reads TGTGCCAGCAGTTACCGGGGAAGTGAAAAACTGTTTTTT. Residues: CASSYRGSEKLFF.